Reported below is one T cell receptor beta chain. Its antigen is currently unknown. This CDR3 has 15 amino acids. Looked up from germline, CDR1 is MNHEY and CDR2 is SVGAGI. The sample comes from a study of T cell clusters in autoimmune cytopenias. Study as a whole: TRB sequencing had a median approximately 52,000 reads and 2,500 or so distinct clonotypes per sample.

TRB was amplified by touch-down multiplex PCR, primer pools A and B combined. TCRdb reanalyzed the multiplex PCR reads and collapses them to one entry per CDR3 protein, without DNA. Its table lists 8,800 or so distinct CDR3 sequences. Roughly 38,000 genome equivalents of blood DNA were amplified for TRB. Findings of the study overall: Primary autoimmune cytopenia patients seemingly lacked the physiological T cell clusters found in healthy donors. TRB repertoire shifts in secondary cytopenia and chronic lymphocytic leukemia mostly reflected lymphoma, not autoimmunity. No experiment has yet validated the function of the T cell clusters defined in silico.

This clonotype originated in a human donor with an autoimmune cytopenia or autoimmune hepatitis (not recorded which). Specimen: peripheral blood. This chain uses TRBV6-5 with TRBJ2-7; TCRdb selects TRBD2, and the lack of DNA leaves this call unchecked. CDR3 sequence reads: CASQRGTSDLYEQYF.